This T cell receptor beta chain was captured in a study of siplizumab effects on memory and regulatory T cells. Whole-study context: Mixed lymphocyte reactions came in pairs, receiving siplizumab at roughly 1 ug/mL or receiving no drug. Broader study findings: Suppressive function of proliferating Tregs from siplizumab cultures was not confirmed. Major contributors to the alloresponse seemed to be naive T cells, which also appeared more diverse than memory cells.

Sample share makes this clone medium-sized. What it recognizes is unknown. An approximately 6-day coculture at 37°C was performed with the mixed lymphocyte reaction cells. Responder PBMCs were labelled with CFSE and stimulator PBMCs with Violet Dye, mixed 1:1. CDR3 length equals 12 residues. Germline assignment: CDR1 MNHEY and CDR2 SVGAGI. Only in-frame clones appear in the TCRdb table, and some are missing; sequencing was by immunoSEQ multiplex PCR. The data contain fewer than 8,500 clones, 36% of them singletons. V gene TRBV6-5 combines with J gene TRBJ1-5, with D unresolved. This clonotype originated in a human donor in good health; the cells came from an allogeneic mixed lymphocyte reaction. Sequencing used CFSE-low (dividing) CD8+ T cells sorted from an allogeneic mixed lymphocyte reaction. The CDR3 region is CATRGFNQPQHF. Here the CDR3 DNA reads TGTGCAACTCGGGGATTCAATCAGCCCCAGCATTTT.